The T cell receptor (beta chain) described here comes from a study of OX40 agonist ivuxolimab in advanced cancers. A single count supports this clone. V dropped 2 bases and J dropped 2 bases, with 8 bases sitting between them. CDR3 length: 13 residues. Germline CDR1 is SQVTM and CDR2 is ANQGSEA. Only in-frame clones appear in the TCRdb table, and some are missing; sequencing was by immunoSEQ multiplex PCR. The sample includes just over 90,000 clones, approximately 94% of them seen just once. The J gene is TRBJ2-3, the V gene TRBV29-1, with no clear D. The material was CD4+ or CD8+ T cells sorted from blood, obtained in a trial of the OX40 agonist ivuxolimab. This receptor was identified in an adult with an advanced solid tumor such as melanoma, head and neck, liver or kidney cancer. The CDR3 bases are TGCAGCGTTGAATTGGACGACACAGATACGCAGTATTTT. Protein: CSVELDDTDTQYF.